A single sample gave rise to the 27 T cell receptor beta chains below, sequenced in a study of T cell responses to AZD1222 COVID-19 vaccine. The table came from immunoSEQ multiplex PCR; TCRdb's copy has only in-frame clones and leaves some out. The table shows around 200,000 clones, with 88% occurring only once. Sequencing used peripheral blood, obtained on day 0 of AZD1222 vaccination. The receptor set was obtained from an adult in good health.

The rearrangement uses TRBV19 and TRBJ2-6; D not certain. Trimming took off 7 bases at V and 4 bases at J, with 17 bases between the two ends. The CDR3 spans 16 residues. CDR1 LNHDA and CDR2 SQIVND come from the germline V gene (reference sequence). The CDR3 reads CASMAPSSTGANVLTF. The CDR3 DNA sequence: TGTGCCAGTATGGCCCCTTCCTCGACGGGGGCCAACGTCCTGACTTTC.

This clone has only one observation. The genes are TRBV25-1 and TRBJ2-7; no firm D call. Per the germline V gene, CDR1 is MGHDK and CDR2 is SYGVNS. The CDR3 has 13 amino acids. V dropped 1 base and J dropped 6 bases, with 10 bases sitting between them. This chain's CDR3 is CASSESWAAEQYF. The CDR3 region has the DNA TGTGCCAGCAGTGAATCGTGGGCAGCCGAGCAGTACTTC.

This clone was observed once. This chain joins TRBV18 and TRBJ1-6; D remains ambiguous. Germline V gene sequence: CDR1 KGHSH, CDR2 LQKENI. The CDR3 is 16 residues long. Trimming stripped 10 bases from V and 0 bases from J, with 16 bases between. CDR3 in DNA: TGTGCCACCCCCTCCGCAGTCAGCTCCTATAATTCACCCCTCCACTTT. Its protein product is CATPSAVSSYNSPLHF. Variable domain in full (rest from reference TRBV18 and TRBJ1-6): NAGVMQNPRHLVRRRGQEARLRCSPMKGHSHVYWYRQLPEEGLKFMVYLQKENIIDESGMPKERFSAEFPKEGPSILRIQQVVRGDSAAYFCATPSAVSSYNSPLHFGNGTRLTVT.

This clone was recorded once. This chain joins TRBV5-1 and TRBJ1-2, with TRBD1 matching 7 bases. The CDR3 extends over 16 amino acids. Trimming removed 3 bases from V and 5 bases from J; junction bases left unmatched: 13. CDR1 is SGHRS and CDR2 is YFSETQ in the germline V gene. The chain's CDR3 is CASSWGGRGFTYGYTF. CDR3 nucleotide sequence: TGCGCCAGCAGCTGGGGTGGCAGGGGGTTTACTTATGGCTACACCTTC.

The chain joins TRBV19 to TRBJ1-2; TRBD1 might be the D (6 bases). The ends were cut back, 5 bases at V and 3 bases at J, with 16 bases in the middle. Germline CDR1 is LNHDA and CDR2 is SQIVND (reference sequence). The CDR3 is 15 residues long. The CDR3 DNA reads as TGTGCCAGTAGTCCCCGACAGGAGTACGACTATGGCTACACCTTC. Translated, it gives CASSPRQEYDYGYTF.

This chain connects TRBV24-1 to TRBJ1-6; 7 nucleotides align to TRBD1. This CDR3 is built from 12 residues. After removal of 12 bases from V and 10 bases from J, the junction contained 8 bases not matched to a gene. Germline CDR1 KGHDR, CDR2 SFDVKD. The CDR3 loop reads CALRTGGSPLHF. In nucleotides, the CDR3 is TGTGCCCTTAGGACAGGCGGATCACCCCTCCACTTT.

The rearrangement joins TRBV6-5 to TRBJ2-7; D perhaps matches TRBD2 (5 bases). V was cut by 5 bases and J by 3 bases, with 17 bases left in between. Germline V gene lookup returns CDR1 MNHEY and CDR2 SVGAGI. This CDR3 region has 15 residues. CDR3 loop: CASSPPGFGSYEQYF. The DNA of the CDR3 is TGTGCCAGCAGTCCACCGGGTTTTGGGAGCTACGAGCAGTACTTC.

The chain carries TRBV7-2 and TRBJ2-3; TRBD1 is a possible D gene (5 bases). The CDR3 has 15 residues. In germline, CDR1 is SGHTA, CDR2 FQGNSA. Trimming took off 5 bases at V and 0 bases at J, with 12 bases between the two ends. The CDR3 sequence: CASSPTGKSTDTQYF. CDR3 sequence (DNA): TGTGCCAGCAGCCCTACAGGAAAAAGCACAGATACGCAGTATTTT. The whole variable domain, filled in from reference TRBV7-2 and TRBJ2-3, reads GAGVSQSPSNKVTEKGKDVELRCDPISGHTALYWYRQSLGQGLEFLIYFQGNSAPDKSGLPSDRFSAERTGGSVSTLTIQRTQQEDSAVYLCASSPTGKSTDTQYFGPGTRLTVL.

The chain employs TRBV24-1 and TRBJ2-5, with D perhaps given as TRBD1 or TRBD2 (5 bases each). V gave up 10 bases and J gave up 5 bases, with 10 bases separating them. Germline lookup yields CDR1 KGHDR and CDR2 SFDVKD. The CDR3 loop spans 11 amino acids. Here the CDR3 reads CATLAGETQYF. The CDR3 bases are TGTGCCACGCTAGCAGGGGAGACCCAGTACTTC.

This chain uses TRBV4-1 with TRBJ2-1; 9 positions match TRBD1. The CDR3 contains 14 residues. V lost 7 bases, J lost 7 bases, and 8 bases stayed unmatched. Germline CDR1 MGHRA, CDR2 YSYEKL. The CDR3 sequence: CASTSIQGANEQFF. For the CDR3, the DNA is TGCGCCAGCACCTCAATACAGGGGGCAAATGAGCAGTTCTTC.

This sequence joins TRBV7-2 and TRBJ2-1; 8 nucleotides match TRBD2. Unmatched junction bases numbered 4, after V lost 4 bases and J lost 2 bases. Germline assignment: CDR1 SGHTA and CDR2 FQGNSA. CDR3 length: 15 amino acids. CDR3 nucleotides: TGTGCCAGCAGCTCTTTAGCGGGACCCTACAATGAGCAGTTCTTC. It specifies CASSSLAGPYNEQFF.

This clone appeared a single time. The V gene is TRBV19, the J gene TRBJ1-3; perhaps TRBD1 as D (6 bases). The V gene lost 3 bases and the J gene lost 0 bases, with 9 bases spanning the gap. Germline CDR1 and CDR2: LNHDA and SQIVND (reference sequence). The length of the CDR3 is 15 residues. CDR3 DNA: TGTGCCAGTAGTATTGGGACACGCTCTGGAAACACCATATATTTT. Its translation is CASSIGTRSGNTIYF.

The chain recombines TRBV5-1 with TRBJ2-5, with a tentative D call TRBD1 (6 bases). With 5 bases removed from V and 5 bases from J, the gap between germline ends came to 22 bases. The length of the CDR3 is 16 residues. Germline CDR1 SGHRS, CDR2 YFSETQ. The CDR3 DNA reads TGCGCCAGCAGGTATCAAGAACAGGGTATAGGGGAGACCCAGTACTTC. Protein: CASRYQEQGIGETQYF.

The chain has TRBV10-3 and TRBJ1-4; the match to TRBD1 covers 7 bases. The germline V gene encodes CDR1 ENHRY and CDR2 SYGVKD. This CDR3 is 15 amino acids long. V lost 0 bases to trimming and J lost 5 bases; unmatched junction nucleotides: 3. CDR3 in DNA: TGTGCCATCAGTGAGTCGAGCAGGGGGAATGAAAAACTGTTTTTT. Translating gives CAISESSRGNEKLFF.

The V gene is TRBV29-1, the J gene TRBJ2-5; 9 bases align to TRBD1. Germline V gives CDR1 SQVTM, CDR2 ANQGSEA. J was trimmed by 3 bases and V by 3 bases; bases with no gene match: 5. The CDR3 spans 14 residues. The DNA of the CDR3 is TGCAGCGTTGATTCCGGGACAGGGAAAGAGACCCAGTACTTC. It yields the protein CSVDSGTGKETQYF.

The V gene is TRBV6-2 or TRBV6-3, the J gene TRBJ2-3, with D perhaps matching TRBD2 (7 bases). The CDR3 is made up of 16 amino acids. CDR1 MNHEY and CDR2 SVGEGT come from the germline V gene. V was pared by 0 bases and J by 6 bases, with 16 bases between. The CDR3 region has the DNA TGTGCCAGCAGTTACTCGGAGGGGGGGGCTACGGATACGCAGTATTTT. The encoded protein is CASSYSEGGATDTQYF.

For the CDR3, the DNA is TGTGCCAGCAGCTTAGATGGAGGCGGGGTAAGCTCCTACAATGAGCAGTTCTTC. Translated, it gives CASSLDGGGVSSYNEQFF. The chain couples TRBV11-2 to TRBJ2-1, with D possibly TRBD2 on 6 matching bases. Germline V gives CDR1 SGHAT, CDR2 FQNNGV. This CDR3 comprises 18 residues. The V gene lost 0 bases and the J gene lost 0 bases, with 15 bases spanning the gap.

The rearrangement links TRBV10-3 to TRBJ2-3; D is ambiguous. This CDR3 contains 14 residues. Germline V gene sequence: CDR1 ENHRY, CDR2 SYGVKD. V lost 7 bases and J 5 bases, leaving 16 bases between the germline ends. The CDR3 DNA is TGTGCCATCAAGGAGTTAAGAGAAGGAGATACGCAGTATTTT. Encoded protein: CAIKELREGDTQYF.

This clone was counted only a few times. The chain recombines TRBV7-3 with TRBJ2-7, with 9 bases fitting TRBD2. J gave up 3 bases and V 5 bases, and 11 bases lay outside the gene matches. CDR3 length: 16 residues. CDR1 is SGHTA, CDR2 FQGTGA, per germline. The CDR3 is CASSRGIAGEGYEQYF. The CDR3 region has the DNA TGTGCCAGCAGCCGGGGAATAGCGGGAGAAGGCTACGAGCAGTACTTC.

This clone is a singleton in its sample. The junction differs from germline at one of its ends, possibly a read error. The chain couples TRBV3-1 (or the pseudogene TRBV3-2) to TRBJ1-5; tentative D call: TRBD1 (6 bases). The germline gives CDR1 LGHDT, CDR2 YNNKEL (reference sequence). The CDR3 consists of 13 residues. The CDR3 protein is CASSPDSSQPQHF. CDR3 in DNA: TGTGCCAGCAGCCCGGACAGCAGTCAGCCCCAGCATTTT.

CDR3 in amino acids: CASSLGSGDGETQYF. The CDR3 nucleotides read TGTGCCAGCAGCTTAGGGTCCGGGGACGGGGAGACCCAGTACTTC. The chain couples TRBV11-3 to TRBJ2-5, with D perhaps being TRBD1 or TRBD2 (5 bases each). Germline loops: CDR1 SGHNT, CDR2 YENEEA. CDR3 size: 15 residues. Between the trimmed V and J ends, which lost 1 base and 5 bases, there was a span of 14 bases.

V gene TRBV28 combines with J gene TRBJ1-4; a possible D gene is TRBD1 (5 bases). The CDR3 is made up of 17 amino acids. Germline-derived CDR1 and CDR2 are MDHEN and SYDVKM. Trimming took off 2 bases at V and 5 bases at J, with 18 bases between the two ends. CDR3 protein: CASSLALQGGGNEKLFF. As DNA, the CDR3 is TGTGCCAGCAGTTTAGCCCTGCAGGGTGGGGGGAATGAAAAACTGTTTTTT.

The chain recombines TRBV10-3 with TRBJ2-5, with TRBD2 matching 8 bases. The CDR3 length is 15 residues. Per the germline V gene, CDR1 is ENHRY and CDR2 is SYGVKD. V shed 3 bases and J 4 bases; nucleotides not matched to a gene: 7. CDR3 in DNA: TGTGCCATCAGTGACCGACGCGGGGGGACAGAGACCCAGTACTTC. Translated, it gives CAISDRRGGTETQYF.

V and J are TRBV6-6 and TRBJ1-6; TRBD1 matches at 10 bases. Germline V gene lookup returns CDR1 MNHNY and CDR2 SVGAGI (reference sequence). V was pared by 6 bases and J by 13 bases, with 9 bases of the junction left unmatched. The CDR3 covers 14 residues. The CDR3 bases are TGTGCCAGCAGCTTAGACAGGGGGCGATCCCCCCTCCACTTT. Its protein product is CASSLDRGRSPLHF.

The genes are TRBV3-1 (or the pseudogene TRBV3-2) and TRBJ1-1; no firm D call. V was shortened by 3 bases and J by 3 bases, with 11 bases between the two germline ends. This CDR3 is built from 14 residues. The germline CDR1 and CDR2 sequences are LGHDT and YNNKEL (reference sequence). CDR3 in amino acids: CASSQRGRDTEAFF. In nucleotides, the CDR3 is TGTGCCAGCAGCCAGCGCGGACGGGACACTGAAGCTTTCTTT.

V usage is TRBV27 and J usage is TRBJ1-1; 7 bases map to TRBD1. The CDR3 runs 12 residues. V shed 6 bases and J 6 bases; nucleotides not matched to a gene: 4. Germline assignment: CDR1 MNHEY and CDR2 SMNVEV (reference sequence). The CDR3 nucleotides are TGTGCCAGCAGGACAGGGCTCGCTGAAGCTTTCTTT. Its protein product is CASRTGLAEAFF.

V usage is TRBV4-2 and J usage is TRBJ1-1; D is unclear. V lost 1 base and J 0 bases, leaving 9 bases between the germline ends. Germline-derived CDR1 and CDR2 are LGHNA and YNFKEQ. The CDR3 has 15 residues. The CDR3 spells CASSQGPTLNTEAFF. The CDR3 nucleotides are TGTGCCAGCAGCCAAGGACCAACCCTGAACACTGAAGCTTTCTTT.